The 30 T cell receptor beta chains presented below share a single source sample, sequenced in a study of blood T cell repertoires in COVID-19 (dated by TCRdb to about 2020). Libraries were built with the immunoSEQ multiplex PCR assay. Here the immuneACCESS table is served through TCRdb, limited to in-frame sequences with V and J called. Missing clones are a known gap in these copies; in checked studies unresolved V genes cover under half, and the rest lacks a known reason. In all, the sample holds 140,000 to 150,000 clones, and over 75% of those were seen once. Around 8% of the sample lies in the top ten. The sequencing input was peripheral blood. The source is a woman aged 55-70 years with COVID-19, enrolled during active disease.

V usage is TRBV7-8 and J usage is TRBJ2-3; tentatively, D is TRBD1 (6 bases). In germline, CDR1 is SGHVS, CDR2 FQNEAQ. Trimming stripped 1 base from V and 3 bases from J, with 14 bases between. This CDR3 has 16 amino acids. CDR3 residues: CASSLVAGAETDTQYF. The CDR3 nucleotides read TGTGCCAGCAGCTTAGTAGCAGGGGCCGAAACAGATACGCAGTATTTT. The whole variable domain, filled in from reference TRBV7-8 and TRBJ2-3, reads GAGVSQSPRYKVAKRGQDVALRCDPISGHVSLFWYQQALGQGPEFLTYFQNEAQLDKSGLPSDRFFAERPEGSVSTLKIQRTQQEDSAVYLCASSLVAGAETDTQYFGPGTRLTVL.

The J gene is TRBJ2-1, the V gene TRBV4-3; 7 bases map to TRBD2. The trim removed 3 bases at V and 4 bases at J, leaving 9 bases unmatched. The CDR3 runs to 16 residues. Germline lookup yields CDR1 LGHNA and CDR2 YSLEER. CDR3 nucleotide sequence: TGCGCCAGCAGCCAGTGGGAACTAGCGTCGTACAATGAGCAGTTCTTC. It encodes CASSQWELASYNEQFF.

This clone has a handful of counts. The V call is TRBV4-3, the J call TRBJ1-6, with D perhaps matching TRBD1 (6 bases). There are 18 residues in the CDR3. Germline values: CDR1 LGHNA, CDR2 YSLEER. The V end lost 2 bases, the J end lost 0 bases, and 14 bases lay between the germline ends. CDR3 DNA: TGCGCCAGCAGCCAAAGAACTCAGGGGAACTCCTATAATTCACCCCTCCACTTT. It specifies CASSQRTQGNSYNSPLHF.

The chain is built from TRBV3-1 (or the pseudogene TRBV3-2) and TRBJ2-3, with 7 positions matching TRBD2. The germline CDR1 and CDR2 sequences are LGHDT and YNNKEL (reference sequence). Losses at the gene ends were 5 bases for V and 4 bases for J; bases not matched to a gene: 9. The CDR3 loop spans 15 amino acids. CDR3 sequence: CASSKTSSTADTQYF. In DNA form, the CDR3 reads TGTGCCAGCAGCAAGACTAGCTCAACGGCAGATACGCAGTATTTT.

This sequence joins TRBV7-6 and TRBJ1-2, with 10 bases matching TRBD1. Germline CDR1 SGHVS, CDR2 FNYEAQ. This CDR3 comprises 17 residues. After removal of 1 base from V and 5 bases from J, the junction contained 10 bases not matched to a gene. CDR3 protein: CASSLGRARDRGYGYTF. The CDR3 nucleotides are TGTGCCAGCAGCTTAGGAAGGGCCAGGGACAGGGGTTATGGCTACACCTTC.

This chain links TRBV5-1 with TRBJ2-7; 10 bases line up with TRBD1. With V trimmed by 3 bases and J by 7 bases, 7 bases remained unmatched. In germline, CDR1 is SGHRS, CDR2 YFSETQ. This CDR3 comprises 14 residues. CDR3 region: CASSSGTGAVEQYF. The CDR3 DNA reads TGCGCCAGCAGCTCTGGGACAGGGGCGGTTGAGCAGTACTTC.

This clone came up a few times. This rearrangement joins TRBV24-1 to TRBJ2-3; 11 bases are a match to TRBD2. The length of the CDR3 is 14 residues. V lost 9 bases, J lost 3 bases, and 4 bases stayed unmatched. The germline V gene encodes CDR1 KGHDR and CDR2 SFDVKD. In DNA form, the CDR3 reads TGTGCCACCGGGCTAGCGGGGGGTACAGATACGCAGTATTTT. This codes for CATGLAGGTDTQYF.

As DNA, the CDR3 is TGTGCCAGCCTCGAGACAGACAGCACTGAAGCTTTCTTT. It yields the protein CASLETDSTEAFF. This chain links TRBV25-1 with TRBJ1-1; perhaps TRBD1 as D (5 bases). CDR3 length: 13 amino acids. V shed 8 bases and J shed 4 bases, with 14 bases lying between them. Germline-derived CDR1 and CDR2 are MGHDK and SYGVNS.

The rearrangement links TRBV6-2 or TRBV6-3 to TRBJ1-1; tentative D call: TRBD1 (5 bases). Germline loops: CDR1 MNHEY, CDR2 SVGEGT. CDR3 length: 14 amino acids. Trimming cost V 6 bases and J 1 base, with 12 bases left between them. The CDR3 sequence is CASSQTGSNTEAFF. The CDR3 DNA sequence: TGTGCCAGCAGCCAAACAGGATCGAACACTGAAGCTTTCTTT.

This chain joins TRBV24-1 and TRBJ1-3, with D hard to call. Germline values: CDR1 KGHDR, CDR2 SFDVKD. The V gene lost 3 bases and the J gene lost 2 bases, with 10 bases spanning the gap. CDR3 length: 15 amino acids. Here the CDR3 DNA reads TGTGCCACCAGTGATCCCGCGGCACCTGGAAACACCATATATTTT. It is translated as CATSDPAAPGNTIYF.

V gene TRBV6-5 combines with J gene TRBJ1-6; D is uncertain. Germline loops: CDR1 MNHEY, CDR2 SVGAGI. This CDR3 has 13 amino acids. V lost 7 bases and J 9 bases, leaving 13 bases between the germline ends. The CDR3 sequence is CASNGRDGSPLHF. CDR3 DNA sequence: TGTGCCAGCAACGGTCGGGATGGTTCACCCCTCCACTTT.

This chain joins TRBV18 and TRBJ2-7, with a possible D match to TRBD2 (6 bases). V lost 2 bases and J 11 bases, leaving 13 bases between the germline ends. Germline V gene data show CDR1 as KGHSH and CDR2 as LQKENI. The CDR3 length is 12 residues. CDR3 in amino acids: CASSPGDGGEYF. Written as DNA, the CDR3 is TGTGCCAGCTCACCAGGTGACGGGGGTGAGTACTTC.

This clone was observed a handful of times. This chain joins TRBV9 and TRBJ1-6; no reliable D call. The CDR3 is made up of 15 amino acids. Germline lookup yields CDR1 SGDLS and CDR2 YYNGEE. The V and J ends lost 4 bases and 6 bases respectively, with 14 bases between them. CDR3 loop: CASSPGMWSNSPLHF. The CDR3 coding sequence is TGTGCCAGCAGCCCAGGAATGTGGTCTAATTCACCCCTCCACTTT. Looking up the rest from reference TRBV9 and TRBJ1-6 gives the full variable domain: DSGVTQTPKHLITATGQRVTLRCSPRSGDLSVYWYQQSLDQGLQFLIQYYNGEERAKGNILERFSAQQFPDLHSELNLSSLELGDSALYFCASSPGMWSNSPLHFGNGTRLTVT.

The V and J genes are TRBV10-3 and TRBJ1-5, with TRBD1 identical over 8 bases. J gave up 4 bases and V 4 bases, and 6 bases lay outside the gene matches. CDR1 is ENHRY and CDR2 is SYGVKD in the germline V gene. The CDR3 runs 15 residues. The CDR3 spells CAISVGTGGNQPQHF. CDR3 in DNA: TGTGCCATCAGTGTAGGGACAGGTGGGAATCAGCCCCAGCATTTT.

The chain couples TRBV19 to TRBJ2-7; TRBD1 agrees at 9 bases. CDR1 and CDR2 (germline): LNHDA, SQIVND (reference sequence). CDR3 length equals 14 residues. V dropped 5 bases and J dropped 4; count of bases not matched to a gene: 6. CDR3 nucleotide sequence: TGTGCCAGTAGTGCTCCGGGACAGGGATACGAGCAGTACTTC. This sequence encodes CASSAPGQGYEQYF.

This chain uses TRBV4-2 with TRBJ1-5, with a weak D call TRBD1 (5 bases). The germline CDR1 and CDR2 sequences are LGHNA and YNFKEQ. The CDR3 extends over 15 amino acids. The V end was cut by 0 bases, the J end by 4 bases, with 10 bases between. The CDR3 loop reads CASSQDQGNNQPQHF. The CDR3 region has the DNA TGTGCCAGCAGCCAAGATCAGGGTAATAATCAGCCCCAGCATTTT.

The chain combines TRBV19 with TRBJ2-5; 8 bases are shared with TRBD2. The CDR3 spans 15 residues. V was clipped by 7 bases and J by 2 bases; unmatched bases: 9. Germline lookup yields CDR1 LNHDA and CDR2 SQIVND (reference sequence). The CDR3 coding sequence is TGTGCCAGTACTCGGACTAGCACAACTCAAGAGACCCAGTACTTC. It yields the protein CASTRTSTTQETQYF.

The rearrangement joins TRBV5-1 to TRBJ2-5; maybe TRBD1 (6 bases). The ends were cut back, 4 bases at V and 5 bases at J, with 18 bases in the middle. Looked up from germline, CDR1 is SGHRS and CDR2 is YFSETQ. The CDR3 sequence is 15 residues long. The CDR3 coding sequence is TGCGCCAGCAGCAGACTCCAGGGGAGAGGGGAGACCCAGTACTTC. Translation: CASSRLQGRGETQYF.

The V and J genes are TRBV3-1 (or the pseudogene TRBV3-2) and TRBJ1-1, with D possibly matching TRBD1 (6 bases). Trimming removed 1 base from V and 11 bases from J, with 14 bases in between. Looked up from germline, CDR1 is LGHDT and CDR2 is YNNKEL (reference sequence). This CDR3 spans 13 amino acids. The CDR3 DNA reads as TGTGCCAGCAGCCAAGGAGGGACAACGGCTGCTTTCTTT. Protein sequence: CASSQGGTTAAFF.

The chain uses TRBV18 and TRBJ2-6; D is uncertain. This CDR3 contains 16 residues. V lost 2 bases and J 2 bases, leaving 10 bases between the germline ends. Germline V CDR1 and CDR2: KGHSH, LQKENI. For the CDR3, the DNA is TGTGCCAGCTCACCAATGGCCACACCTGGGGCCAACGTCCTGACTTTC. It is translated as CASSPMATPGANVLTF.

The rearrangement links TRBV11-3 to TRBJ2-7, with D unresolved. From germline, CDR1 is SGHNT and CDR2 YENEEA. Between the trimmed V and J ends, which lost 0 bases and 0 bases, there was a span of 9 bases. This CDR3 has 15 amino acids. In nucleotides, the CDR3 is TGTGCCAGCAGCTTAGATAGCAGTACCTCCTACGAGCAGTACTTC. Protein sequence: CASSLDSSTSYEQYF.

The chain couples TRBV5-1 to TRBJ2-3; 14 bases map to TRBD2. The V gene's germline CDR1 is SGHRS and CDR2 YFSETQ. The CDR3 covers 17 residues. V lost 3 bases, J lost 4 bases, and 7 bases stayed unmatched. CDR3 in amino acids: CASSWETSGGAADTQYF. The CDR3 coding sequence is TGCGCCAGCAGCTGGGAGACTAGCGGGGGGGCCGCAGATACGCAGTATTTT.

The J gene is TRBJ2-5, the V gene TRBV2; tentatively, D is TRBD2 (5 bases). The CDR3 totals 11 residues. Germline V gene data show CDR1 as SNHLY and CDR2 as FYNNEI. The CDR3 bases are TGTGCGGAGGCCCGGGAAGAGACCCAGTACTTC. Translating it yields CAEAREETQYF.

The chain is built from TRBV29-1 and TRBJ1-2; 8 nucleotides match TRBD1. V trimming: 1 base; J trimming: 7 bases; junction bases outside the gene matches: 8. Germline CDR1 reads SQVTM; CDR2 reads ANQGSEA. The CDR3 covers 14 residues. The CDR3 region is CSVEVSGGASGYTF. The CDR3 coding sequence is TGCAGCGTTGAAGTTTCAGGGGGCGCGTCTGGCTACACCTTC.

This clone was counted a single time. This chain uses TRBV5-4 with TRBJ2-5; 10 nucleotides line up with TRBD1. This CDR3 is built from 15 residues. The J segment lost 5 bases and the V segment lost 4 bases, leaving 8 bases of the junction unmatched. CDR1 and CDR2 (germline): SGHNT, YYREEE (reference sequence). The chain's CDR3 is CASSTRQGAEETQYF. CDR3 nucleotide sequence: TGTGCCAGCAGCACCAGACAGGGGGCAGAGGAGACCCAGTACTTC.

V usage is TRBV7-3 and J usage is TRBJ2-1, with 7 bases fitting TRBD2. Germline V gives CDR1 SGHTA, CDR2 FQGTGA. This CDR3 contains 16 residues. V shed 2 bases and J 0 bases; nucleotides not matched to a gene: 4. CDR3 loop: CASSLYGGSSYNEQFF. For the CDR3, the DNA is TGTGCCAGCAGCTTATACGGCGGGAGCTCCTACAATGAGCAGTTCTTC.

V usage is TRBV6-5 and J usage is TRBJ1-1; possible D gene TRBD1, 5 bases. Germline V gene lookup returns CDR1 MNHEY and CDR2 SVGAGI. The germline V and J ends were trimmed by 6 bases and 1 base, with 9 bases remaining between them. The CDR3 length is 13 residues. The CDR3 DNA reads as TGTGCCAGCAGCGAGACAGAGAACACTGAAGCTTTCTTT. Its protein product is CASSETENTEAFF.

The rearrangement joins TRBV7-3 to TRBJ1-1; TRBD1 aligns across 8 bases. Germline V lookup: CDR1 SGHTA, CDR2 FQGTGA. The CDR3 consists of 13 residues. Trimming at V came to 3 bases and at J to 7 bases, leaving 4 bases not matched to a gene. CDR3 DNA: TGTGCCAGCAGCTTGGACAGGGAGGGTGAAGCTTTCTTT. As protein: CASSLDREGEAFF.

This clone appeared a few times. The rearrangement links TRBV10-1 to TRBJ2-7; 7 nucleotides agree with TRBD2. Per germline, CDR1 WNHNN and CDR2 SYGVQD (reference sequence). CDR3 length: 12 residues. After removal of 8 bases from V and 5 bases from J, the junction contained 6 bases not matched to a gene. CDR3 sequence (DNA): TGCGCCAGCGCCCCTGGGAGGGACGAGCAGTACTTC. It specifies CASAPGRDEQYF.

The rearrangement uses TRBV19 and TRBJ1-2; D is ambiguous. The V end was cut by 2 bases, the J end by 5 bases, with 27 bases between. The germline gives CDR1 LNHDA, CDR2 SQIVND (reference sequence). The CDR3 runs to 19 residues. CDR3: CASSIRGARGAAELYGYTF. Here the CDR3 DNA reads TGTGCCAGTAGTATAAGAGGAGCGCGAGGTGCCGCGGAGCTTTATGGCTACACCTTC.